Listed below are T cell receptor beta chains from one sample, sequenced in a study of tumor-infiltrating lymphocytes in primary liver carcinoma. Each CDR3 protein is one row after TCRdb ran MiXCR on the multiplex PCR reads. The sample has 95,000 to 100,000 distinct CDR3 sequences; around 71% are singletons. The sample taken for sequencing was liver tumor tissue from sampling region 2. Receptors were obtained from a woman aged 55-69 years with primary liver carcinoma and hepatitis B virus infection. Each CDR3 is given with its conserved first and last residue. A D gene is named only where the DNA matches it firmly. Not all rows give a size; the values are once, few, many and, for expanded clones, a class.

j_call: TRBJ2-7
v_call: TRBV7-9
d_call: -
clone_size: -
cdr3_nt: TGTGCCAGCAGCCCCAAGGGTTCGGGTCGCTACGAGCAGTACTTC
cdr3_aa: CASSPKGSGRYEQYF

j_call: TRBJ1-1
v_call: TRBV12-3/TRBV12-4
d_call: TRBD1
clone_size: -
cdr3_nt: TGTGCCAGCGGTTTCCGGACAGGGGCGGTAACCGAAGCTTTCTTT
cdr3_aa: CASGFRTGAVTEAFF

j_call: TRBJ2-3
v_call: TRBV18
d_call: -
clone_size: -
cdr3_nt: TGTGCCAGCTCACCAGATATTCCGATCACAGATACTCAGTATTTT
cdr3_aa: CASSPDIPITDTQYF

j_call: TRBJ2-1
v_call: TRBV11-2
d_call: -
clone_size: -
cdr3_nt: TGTGCCAGCAGCTTAGTGGCGGACTCCTACAATGAGCAGTTCTTC
cdr3_aa: CASSLVADSYNEQFF

j_call: TRBJ1-1
v_call: TRBV11-2
d_call: TRBD1
clone_size: -
cdr3_nt: TGTGGCAACAGCTTAGAAGGGGGCACTGAAGCCTTCTTT
cdr3_aa: CGNSLEGGTEAFF

j_call: TRBJ2-2
v_call: TRBV11-2
d_call: -
clone_size: -
cdr3_nt: TGTGCCAGCAGCCCTCCACGAGGACCGATCGGGGAGCTGTTTTTT
cdr3_aa: CASSPPRGPIGELFF

j_call: TRBJ1-1
v_call: TRBV7-9
d_call: TRBD1
clone_size: -
cdr3_nt: TGTGCCAGCAGCTCTCGTGGACAGGGCGACACCGAAGCTTTCTTT
cdr3_aa: CASSSRGQGDTEAFF

j_call: TRBJ2-3
v_call: TRBV13
d_call: -
clone_size: many
cdr3_nt: TGTGCCAGCAGCCAAGAGCTCCGGAAGGGGAGTACAGATACGCAGTATTTT
cdr3_aa: CASSQELRKGSTDTQYF

j_call: TRBJ2-7
v_call: TRBV11-1
d_call: -
clone_size: -
cdr3_nt: TGTGCTAGCAGCCTTCGGACAGCAGGACTATGCGAGCAGTACTTC
cdr3_aa: CASSLRTAGLCEQYF

j_call: TRBJ2-5
v_call: TRBV11-2
d_call: TRBD2
clone_size: -
cdr3_nt: TGTGCCAGTAGCCCAGGGACTAGAACGCAAGAGACCCAGTACTTC
cdr3_aa: CASSPGTRTQETQYF

j_call: TRBJ2-3
v_call: TRBV11-3
d_call: -
clone_size: -
cdr3_nt: TGTGCCAGCATCCCTAACAGCGCGTACACAGATACGCAGTATTTT
cdr3_aa: CASIPNSAYTDTQYF

j_call: TRBJ2-4
v_call: TRBV28
d_call: -
clone_size: -
cdr3_nt: TGTGCCAGCAGCGAAGGGGGTGGGCAGTACTTC
cdr3_aa: CASSEGGGQYF

j_call: TRBJ2-2
v_call: TRBV5-6
d_call: -
clone_size: -
cdr3_nt: TGTGCCAGCAACTCCGGGGATCGGGCCACCGGGGAGCTGTTTTTT
cdr3_aa: CASNSGDRATGELFF

j_call: TRBJ1-2
v_call: TRBV6-6
d_call: -
clone_size: -
cdr3_nt: TGTGCCAGCAGTTACGAGGGGTACTATGACTACACCTTC
cdr3_aa: CASSYEGYYDYTF

j_call: TRBJ2-1
v_call: TRBV12-5
d_call: -
clone_size: many
cdr3_nt: TGTGCTAGTGGCCGAGGGACTTTCAATGAGCAGTTCTTC
cdr3_aa: CASGRGTFNEQFF

j_call: TRBJ2-4
v_call: TRBV5-5
d_call: TRBD2
clone_size: many
cdr3_nt: TGTGCCAGCAGCTTGCGACTAGCGGGAGGGCTGGGGACCAAAAACATTCAGTACTTC
cdr3_aa: CASSLRLAGGLGTKNIQYF

j_call: TRBJ2-7
v_call: TRBV5-6
d_call: -
clone_size: many
cdr3_nt: TGTGCCAGCCTACTTAGGGGGACGGGGGAGCAGTACTTC
cdr3_aa: CASLLRGTGEQYF

j_call: TRBJ2-1
v_call: TRBV7-3
d_call: TRBD2
clone_size: -
cdr3_nt: TGTGCCAGCAGCTTAACATCAGGGCTAGCGGGAGGGTTTGGGAATGAGCAGTCCTTC
cdr3_aa: CASSLTSGLAGGFGNEQSF

j_call: TRBJ2-6
v_call: TRBV6-1
d_call: -
clone_size: many
cdr3_nt: TGTGCCAGCATCCCTAGGGGACCGCGAGACTCTGGGGCCAACGTCCTGACTTTC
cdr3_aa: CASIPRGPRDSGANVLTF

j_call: TRBJ2-7
v_call: TRBV5-6
d_call: -
clone_size: -
cdr3_nt: TGCGCCAGCAGCTTCGACGGGGGAAATTACGAGCAGTACTTC
cdr3_aa: CASSFDGGNYEQYF